Given below is one TCR beta chain in context. Methods used by the authors: Estimation of nucleated cell counts was performed using reference gene primer amplification. Data came from immunoSEQ multiplex PCR; TCRdb stores just in-frame clones and leaves some out. V, J and clone size reflect that table, while D and trimming were determined from the DNA. The profile shows about 370,000 clones, more than 80% of them singletons. This CDR3 contains 16 residues. V lost 0 bases and J 1 base, leaving 12 bases between the germline ends. Per the germline V gene, CDR1 is SGHKS and CDR2 is YYEKEE (reference sequence). This sample is part of a study of blood T cell repertoires in COVID-19. Study at large: The cDNA or gDNA used as material had been derived from T cells, B-cell-depleted T cells, or PBMCs.

Seattle patients were enrolled while actively infected and followed longitudinally. The chain carries TRBV5-5 and TRBJ2-3; TRBD1 might be the D (7 bases). The sample was peripheral blood. This TCR came from a woman younger than 45 with COVID-19, enrolled during active disease. CDR3 DNA sequence: TGTGCCAGCAGCTTGGGACAGGGACTGGGCACAGATACGCAGTATTTT. It yields the protein CASSLGQGLGTDTQYF.